Here is one T cell receptor (beta chain) with its context. In the original workflow: Reference gene primer amplification yielded estimated nucleated cell counts. Assay used: immunoSEQ multiplex PCR; TCRdb lists only in-frame clones, some missing. V, J and clone size are those of that table, while D and trimming were read from the DNA. The sample contains 210,000 or so clones, about four fifths of which appear only once. This sample stems from a study of blood T cell repertoires in COVID-19. Study details: Donors in the United States, Italy and Spain gave samples during acute or convalescent COVID-19. T cells, B-cell-depleted T cells, or PBMCs provided the cDNA or gDNA that served as material.

The CDR3 extends over 20 amino acids. The sample taken for sequencing was peripheral blood. This TCR came from a woman in her thirties or forties with acute or convalescent COVID-19. The rearrangement joins TRBV21-1 to TRBJ1-2; the D call of TRBD1 is as the table states it, not checked on the DNA. TRBV21-1 is an annotated pseudogene. The CDR3 nucleotides read TGTGCCAGCAGCAAAGCGCTTTGGCAGGGGGACTGGGTGAGGCACTATGGCTACACCTTC. Amino acid sequence: CASSKALWQGDWVRHYGYTF.